These 25 T cell receptor beta chains originate from one sample sequenced in a study of T cell changes during pregnancy in multiple sclerosis. Profiled with immunoSEQ multiplex PCR; TCRdb holds only in-frame clones, not every one. The sample shows roughly 100,000 clones, 91% of them seen only once. Source: peripheral blood, taken before pregnancy. Every receptor here comes from a female donor with multiple sclerosis, enrolled in a pregnancy study.

This chain connects TRBV18 to TRBJ2-5; 9 positions agree with TRBD1. Looked up from germline, CDR1 is KGHSH and CDR2 is LQKENI. Trimming took 1 base from V and 5 from J; bases not matched to a gene: 8. This CDR3 region has 16 residues. The CDR3 nucleotides read TGTGCCAGCTCACCACTACAGGGGGCCTCAACTGAGACCCAGTACTTC. It yields the protein CASSPLQGASTETQYF.

The chain is built from TRBV6-5 and TRBJ2-7, with TRBD2 as a possible D gene (6 bases). The ends were cut back, 6 bases at V and 2 bases at J, with 14 bases in the middle. From germline, CDR1 is MNHEY and CDR2 SVGAGI. The CDR3 has 14 amino acids. For the CDR3, the DNA is TGTGCCAGCAGCTCCCCGGGACTTACCTACGAGCAGTACTTC. It is translated as CASSSPGLTYEQYF.

The V call is TRBV28, the J call TRBJ2-7, with 7 positions matching TRBD1. Germline values: CDR1 MDHEN, CDR2 SYDVKM. V lost 3 bases, J lost 2 bases, and 16 bases stayed unmatched. The CDR3 is made up of 18 amino acids. DNA for the CDR3: TGTGCCAGCAGTTTCATCATCGCTGGGACAGCTCTACCCTACGAGCAGTACTTC. Translated, it gives CASSFIIAGTALPYEQYF. Based on the CDR3 plus reference TRBV28 and TRBJ2-7, the full variable domain is DVKVTQSSRYLVKRTGEKVFLECVQDMDHENMFWYRQDPGLGLRLIYFSYDVKMKEKGDIPEGYSVSREKKERFSLILESASTNQTSMYLCASSFIIAGTALPYEQYFGPGTRLTVT.

The chain employs TRBV4-2 and TRBJ1-2, with unresolved D. The CDR3 sequence is 14 residues long. CDR1 and CDR2 (germline): LGHNA, YNFKEQ. Trimming removed 4 bases from V and 3 bases from J, with 12 bases in between. The CDR3 DNA reads TGTGCCAGCAGCCCCCTGGAGGGTTACTATGGCTACACCTTC. Protein: CASSPLEGYYGYTF.

J is TRBJ2-7 and V is TRBV6-1; D may be TRBD2 (6 bases). V dropped 8 bases and J dropped 0 bases, with 14 bases sitting between them. Germline V gene data show CDR1 as MNHNS and CDR2 as SASEGT. The CDR3 covers 14 residues. The CDR3 DNA sequence: TGTGCCAGCGAGTTTGGAGGGAGCTCCTACGAGCAGTACTTC. This translates into CASEFGGSSYEQYF.

The CDR3 is CASSSEFGVAWYNEQFF. The CDR3 bases are TGTGCCAGCAGCTCCGAGTTCGGGGTAGCGTGGTACAATGAGCAGTTCTTC. V is TRBV7-9 and J is TRBJ2-1, with a possible D match to TRBD2 (5 bases). This CDR3 region has 17 residues. Germline CDR1 reads SEHNR; CDR2 reads FQNEAQ (reference sequence). Trimming cost V 4 bases and J 4 bases, with 20 bases left between them.

The chain employs TRBV5-6 and TRBJ2-2; possibly TRBD2 for D (5 bases). The CDR3 is 14 amino acids. CDR1 and CDR2 (germline): SGHDT, YYEEEE. The V and J ends lost 4 bases and 4 bases respectively, with 11 bases between them. Here the CDR3 reads CASSGRDSTGELFF. As DNA, the CDR3 is TGTGCCAGCAGCGGCCGGGATTCCACCGGGGAGCTGTTTTTT.

This clone came up a few times. The chain carries TRBV5-4 and TRBJ1-6; 7 positions match TRBD1. CDR3 size: 15 residues. Germline V lookup: CDR1 SGHNT, CDR2 YYREEE (reference sequence). V was clipped by 2 bases and J by 8 bases; unmatched bases: 7. The CDR3 protein is CASSLDRVSHSPLHF. The CDR3 DNA reads as TGTGCCAGCAGCTTAGACAGGGTCAGTCATTCACCCCTCCACTTT.

CDR3 sequence: CASSLLLAGGSSYNEQFF. CDR3 in DNA: TGTGCCAGCAGCTTACTCCTAGCGGGGGGGAGCTCCTACAATGAGCAGTTCTTC. The genes are TRBV5-6 and TRBJ2-1; 12 nucleotides align to TRBD2. With 2 bases clipped from V and 0 bases from J, the junction kept 6 bases outside the gene matches. CDR1 and CDR2 from the germline V gene are SGHDT and YYEEEE. CDR3 size: 18 residues.

This clone was picked up a small number of times. The rearrangement links TRBV28 to TRBJ1-1; D is perhaps TRBD1 (6 bases). Looked up from germline, CDR1 is MDHEN and CDR2 is SYDVKM. The CDR3 runs to 14 residues. The ends were cut back, 3 bases at V and 0 bases at J, with 8 bases in the middle. CDR3 DNA sequence: TGTGCCAGCAGTTTCTGGACAGTGAACACTGAAGCTTTCTTT. This translates into CASSFWTVNTEAFF. Using reference TRBV28 and TRBJ1-1 for the parts outside the CDR3, the full variable domain is DVKVTQSSRYLVKRTGEKVFLECVQDMDHENMFWYRQDPGLGLRLIYFSYDVKMKEKGDIPEGYSVSREKKERFSLILESASTNQTSMYLCASSFWTVNTEAFFGQGTRLTVV.

This chain joins TRBV6-6 and TRBJ2-3; 7 nucleotides align to TRBD1. The germline V gene has CDR1 MNHNY and CDR2 SVGAGI (reference sequence). The CDR3 has 15 amino acids. V shed 6 bases and J 1 base; nucleotides not matched to a gene: 7. CDR3 residues: CASSYTGTGTDTQYF. The CDR3 nucleotides read TGTGCCAGCAGCTACACCGGGACAGGCACAGATACGCAGTATTTT.

The rearrangement joins TRBV2 to TRBJ2-2; 10 nucleotides line up with TRBD2. With 4 bases clipped from V and 0 bases from J, the junction kept 8 bases outside the gene matches. The CDR3 is 18 residues long. Per the germline V gene, CDR1 is SNHLY and CDR2 is FYNNEI. The CDR3 DNA sequence: TGTGCCAGCAGTGCCCGGGGAACTAGCGGGACGAACACCGGGGAGCTGTTTTTT. This codes for CASSARGTSGTNTGELFF.

The V and J genes are TRBV27 and TRBJ1-2; D unresolved. The CDR3 runs to 15 residues. V lost 4 bases and J lost 2, with 14 bases in between. Germline CDR1 and CDR2: MNHEY and SMNVEV (reference sequence). DNA of the CDR3: TGTGCCAGCAGTTCCACAGTGACCCCGAACTATGGCTACACCTTC. It is translated as CASSSTVTPNYGYTF.

The chain links TRBV28 to TRBJ2-7; possibly TRBD2 for D (5 bases). Germline V gene data show CDR1 as MDHEN and CDR2 as SYDVKM. The CDR3 length is 13 residues. The V end lost 8 bases, the J end lost 2 bases, and 13 bases lay between the germline ends. The CDR3 loop is CASSGWRTYEQYF. Written as DNA, the CDR3 is TGTGCCAGCTCGGGGTGGAGGACCTACGAGCAGTACTTC.

This clone was counted a single time. This chain joins TRBV7-3 and TRBJ2-7, with TRBD1 matching 9 bases. This CDR3 contains 13 residues. Trimming removed 1 base from V and 7 bases from J; junction bases left unmatched: 2. Germline CDR1 and CDR2: SGHTA and FQGTGA. The CDR3, as DNA: TGTGCCAGCAGCTTAAGACAGGGGGGAGAGCAGTACTTC. Translation gives CASSLRQGGEQYF.

V usage is TRBV5-1 and J usage is TRBJ2-6; D perhaps matches TRBD1 (6 bases). Trimming shortened V by 1 base and J by 1 base, and 9 bases separated the two germline ends. Germline V gene data show CDR1 as SGHRS and CDR2 as YFSETQ. This CDR3 spans 16 amino acids. The CDR3 loop is CASSLNRASGANVLTF. The CDR3 coding sequence is TGCGCCAGCAGCTTGAACAGGGCTTCTGGGGCCAACGTCCTGACTTTC.

The chain links TRBV25-1 to TRBJ2-2; 8 nucleotides line up with TRBD1. Unmatched junction bases numbered 4, after V lost 6 bases and J lost 4 bases. CDR3 length equals 14 residues. The germline gives CDR1 MGHDK, CDR2 SYGVNS. In DNA, the CDR3 is TGTGCCAGCAGAGACAGGGGACCCACCGGGGAGCTGTTTTTT. It encodes CASRDRGPTGELFF.

This chain joins TRBV6-1 and TRBJ2-7, with a weak D call TRBD2 (6 bases). This CDR3 spans 14 amino acids. The germline V and J ends were trimmed by 7 bases and 0 bases, with 13 bases remaining between them. Germline CDR1 and CDR2: MNHNS and SASEGT. The chain's CDR3 is CASTPGGVSYEQYF. In DNA form, the CDR3 reads TGTGCCAGCACCCCCGGCGGGGTCTCCTACGAGCAGTACTTC.

The chain joins TRBV6-4 to TRBJ2-2, with TRBD2 matching over 9 bases. V trimming: 6 bases; J trimming: 0 bases; junction bases outside the gene matches: 2. Germline lookup yields CDR1 MRHNA and CDR2 SNTAGT. CDR3 length equals 15 residues. The CDR3 protein is CASSPSGANTGELFF. CDR3 DNA: TGTGCCAGCAGCCCTAGCGGGGCGAACACCGGGGAGCTGTTTTTT.

The V and J genes are TRBV6-1 and TRBJ2-5, with 7 nucleotides matching TRBD1. V shed 4 bases, J shed 2 bases, and the junction held 7 bases outside the gene matches. From germline, CDR1 is MNHNS and CDR2 SASEGT. The CDR3 is 15 amino acids. The CDR3 here is CASSVGGGRQETQYF. Written as DNA, the CDR3 is TGTGCCAGCAGTGTAGGGGGCGGACGACAAGAGACCCAGTACTTC.

The chain links TRBV28 to TRBJ1-6, with D perhaps TRBD1 (5 bases). Germline V gene sequence: CDR1 MDHEN, CDR2 SYDVKM. The V gene lost 6 bases and the J gene lost 5 bases, with 14 bases spanning the gap. This CDR3 is 15 amino acids long. CDR3 coding DNA: TGTGCCAGCAGCTCCTTAGACAGTAATAATTCACCCCTCCACTTT. This codes for CASSSLDSNNSPLHF.

The V call is TRBV18, the J call TRBJ2-3; D is unresolved. Per germline, CDR1 KGHSH and CDR2 LQKENI. V was trimmed by 2 bases and J by 1 base, leaving 7 bases between them. CDR3 length: 14 amino acids. Here the CDR3 reads CASSPIERTDTQYF. CDR3 in DNA: TGTGCCAGCTCACCAATCGAGCGCACAGATACGCAGTATTTT.

This rearrangement joins TRBV5-1 to TRBJ2-3, with 10 nucleotides matching TRBD2. This CDR3 region has 15 residues. Trimming removed 3 bases from V and 3 bases from J; junction bases left unmatched: 4. Germline CDR1 SGHRS, CDR2 YFSETQ. CDR3 amino acids: CASSSLAGATDTQYF. In DNA form, the CDR3 reads TGCGCCAGCAGCTCGCTAGCGGGAGCTACAGATACGCAGTATTTT.

The gene calls are TRBV18 and TRBJ2-5; 7 bases agree with TRBD2. The CDR3 runs 14 residues. The V and J ends lost 1 base and 4 bases, in that order; junction bases with no gene match: 3. In germline, CDR1 is KGHSH, CDR2 LQKENI. As DNA, the CDR3 is TGTGCCAGCTCACCACTCTCGGGGGGAGAGACCCAGTACTTC. It translates to CASSPLSGGETQYF.

J is TRBJ1-1 and V is TRBV6-5, with D maybe TRBD1 (5 bases). The CDR3 extends over 14 amino acids. Germline CDR1 MNHEY, CDR2 SVGAGI. Trimming cost V 9 bases and J 6 bases, with 20 bases left between them. As DNA, the CDR3 is TGTGCCAGTTCACACGGCAGGGTCCGGGCTGAAGCTTTCTTT. It yields the protein CASSHGRVRAEAFF.